This T cell receptor (beta chain) was recovered during a study of tumor-infiltrating lymphocytes in primary liver carcinoma. Per the germline V gene, CDR1 is GTSNPN and CDR2 is SVGIG (reference sequence). The V and J ends lost 0 bases and 0 bases, in that order; junction bases with no gene match: 7. The CDR3 contains 16 residues. Many counts were recorded for this clonotype. The input was approximately 500 ng total RNA; TCR beta cDNA was made from it with a constant-region primer. ARM-PCR, slightly modified, supplied the TCR beta libraries through three nested multiplex PCR rounds. Each of the first two PCR rounds ran approximately 9 cycles with TRBV1-TRBV30 forward and C-beta reverse primers. TCRdb re-called the multiplex PCR reads with MiXCR, one entry per CDR3 protein. The repertoire holds approximately 73,000 distinct CDR3 sequences, with 60% to 75% as singletons. Taking 20-30 mg of unsorted bulk tissue, the authors co-extracted RNA and DNA.

The V call is TRBV30, the J call TRBJ2-7; 8 nucleotides match TRBD1. The sequenced material came from liver tumor tissue from sampling region 4. Subset described: tumor region T4, right-lateral pole. The sequence was obtained from a man aged 40-49 years with primary liver carcinoma and hepatitis B virus infection. Here the CDR3 reads CAWSVLGQGASYEQYF. As DNA, the CDR3 is TGTGCCTGGAGTGTACTGGGGCAGGGGGCCTCCTACGAGCAGTACTTC.